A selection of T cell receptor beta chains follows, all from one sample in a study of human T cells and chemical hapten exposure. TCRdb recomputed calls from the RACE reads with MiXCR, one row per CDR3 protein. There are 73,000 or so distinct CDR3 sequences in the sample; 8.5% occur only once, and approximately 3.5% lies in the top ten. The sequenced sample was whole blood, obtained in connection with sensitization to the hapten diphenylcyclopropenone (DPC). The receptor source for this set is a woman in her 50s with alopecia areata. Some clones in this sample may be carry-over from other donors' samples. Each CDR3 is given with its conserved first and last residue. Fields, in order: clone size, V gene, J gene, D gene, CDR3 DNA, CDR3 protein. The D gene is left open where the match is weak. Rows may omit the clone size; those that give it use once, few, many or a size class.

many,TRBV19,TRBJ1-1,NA,TGTGCCAGTAGTTGGACAGTGGAAGACACTGAAGCTTTCTTT,CASSWTVEDTEAFF
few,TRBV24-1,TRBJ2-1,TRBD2,TGTGCCACCAGTGATTTATGGACTAGCGAAAGCTCCTACAATGAGCAGTTCTTC,CATSDLWTSESSYNEQFF
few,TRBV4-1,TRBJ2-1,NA,TGCGCCAGCAGCCAAGAGGATATCCGGCCGAGCGATGAGCAGTTCTTC,CASSQEDIRPSDEQFF
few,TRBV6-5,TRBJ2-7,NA,TGTGCCAGCAGTTACTGGGGGGAGCAGTACTTC,CASSYWGEQYF
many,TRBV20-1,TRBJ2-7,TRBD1,TGCAGTGCTAGAGCGGGACAGAGGTCCTACGAGCAGTACTTC,CSARAGQRSYEQYF
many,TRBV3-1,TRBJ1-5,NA,TGTGCCAGCAGCCAAGGTAGAACAGGACGGTCACAGCCCCAGCATTTT,CASSQGRTGRSQPQHF
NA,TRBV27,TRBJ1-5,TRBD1,TGTGCCAGCAGTCCCTTGGACAGGGCTAGCAATCAGCCCCAGCATTTT,CASSPLDRASNQPQHF
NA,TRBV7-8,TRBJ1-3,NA,TGTGCCAGCACCCCAGGTTTCTCTGGAAACACCATATATTTT,CASTPGFSGNTIYF
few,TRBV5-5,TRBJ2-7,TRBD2,TGTGCCAGCAGCTTGGCCTATAGCGGGAGGGCCCACGAGCAGTACTTC,CASSLAYSGRAHEQYF
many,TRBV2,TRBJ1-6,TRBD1,TGTGCCAGCAGTGTCCCGGGACAGGGGGCGCGGTCACCCCTCCACTTT,CASSVPGQGARSPLHF
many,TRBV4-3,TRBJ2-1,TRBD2,TGCGCCAGCAGCACCTCTAGCGGGCATGAGCAGTTCTTC,CASSTSSGHEQFF
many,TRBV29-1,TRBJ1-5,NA,TGCAGCGTTGAACTACAGGGTGGTCAGCCCCAGCATTTT,CSVELQGGQPQHF
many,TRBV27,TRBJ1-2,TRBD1,TGTGCCAGCAGAGACAGGGGGAACAATGGCTACACCTTC,CASRDRGNNGYTF
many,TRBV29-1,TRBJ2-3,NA,TGCAGCGTTGAGGGCGGACCTTTACTCACAGATACGCAGTATTTT,CSVEGGPLLTDTQYF
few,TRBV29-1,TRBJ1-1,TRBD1,TGCAGCGTAGGTCCCGGGACAGGGTCAGCTTTCTTT,CSVGPGTGSAFF
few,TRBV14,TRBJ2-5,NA,TGTGCCAGCAGGGCAGGAAATTTTCCCGAGACCCAGTACTTC,CASRAGNFPETQYF
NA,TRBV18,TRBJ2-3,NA,TGTGCCAGCTCATCTCATCAACCTCCAGATACGCAGTATTTT,CASSSHQPPDTQYF
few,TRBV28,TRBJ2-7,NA,TGTGCCAGCAGTTTAATAAGTGGGGCGGCCGAGCAGTACTTC,CASSLISGAAEQYF
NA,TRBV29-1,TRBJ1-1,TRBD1,TGCAGCGTAGAAGTTGGGACAGCGAACACTGAAGCTTTCTTT,CSVEVGTANTEAFF
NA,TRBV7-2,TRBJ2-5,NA,TGTGCCAGCAGCGCCCGTACGCGAGAGACCCAGTACTTC,CASSARTRETQYF
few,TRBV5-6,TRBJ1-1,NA,TGTGCCAGCAGCTTGGCCGTAGTGAACACTGAAGCTTTCTTT,CASSLAVVNTEAFF
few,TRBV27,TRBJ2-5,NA,TGTGCCAGCAGTTATTACGGACGCCGCGGGACCCAGTACTTC,CASSYYGRRGTQYF
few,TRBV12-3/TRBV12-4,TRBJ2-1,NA,TGTGCCAGCAGTTTCTCCGGGGGTGAGCAGTTCTTC,CASSFSGGEQFF
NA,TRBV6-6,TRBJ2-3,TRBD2,TGTGCCAGCAGTCACCGTAGCGGGAGCACAGATACGCAGTATTTT,CASSHRSGSTDTQYF
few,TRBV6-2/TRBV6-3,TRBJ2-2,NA,TGTGCCAGCACTTACGGAGGATCCGGGGAGCTGTTTTTT,CASTYGGSGELFF
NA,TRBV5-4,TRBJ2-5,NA,TGTGCCAGCAGCTTGGCACGGACCCGTCAAGAGACCCAGTACTTC,CASSLARTRQETQYF
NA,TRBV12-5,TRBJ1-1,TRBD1,TGTGCTAGTGGTTTGGACAGGGGGGGCACTGGAGCTTTCTTT,CASGLDRGGTGAFF
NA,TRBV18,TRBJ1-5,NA,TGTGCCAGCTCACCAGAGGGACAAGTAAATCAGCCCCAGCATTTT,CASSPEGQVNQPQHF